The rows below give T cell receptor beta chains drawn from one sample of a study of cytomegalovirus exposure and HLA in healthy donors. Assay used: immunoSEQ multiplex PCR; TCRdb lists only in-frame clones, some missing. The table includes over 130,000 clones, approximately 80% detected once. Material: PBMCs. The origin of the receptors is a woman aged 40 to 50 in good health and CMV-seropositive. Each CDR3 is given with its conserved first and last residue. Fields, in order: V gene, clone size, J gene, CDR3 protein. Not all rows give a size; the values are once, few, many and, for expanded clones, a class.

V: TRBV6-5; size: .; J: TRBJ1-2; CDR3: CASSRQDRDYGYTF
V: TRBV7-9; size: .; J: TRBJ2-5; CDR3: CASSLIQPGTQYF
V: TRBV19; size: .; J: TRBJ2-7; CDR3: CARSGVSGNLRDEQYF
V: TRBV6-1; size: .; J: TRBJ2-5; CDR3: CASRERRLAGRETQYF
V: TRBV4-1; size: .; J: .; CDR3: CASSQDLLVAGGTPYEQYF
V: TRBV2; size: .; J: TRBJ2-7; CDR3: CASSESRKGQGPEQYF
V: TRBV7-2; size: .; J: TRBJ2-3; CDR3: CASSLELAGGPDTQYF
V: TRBV4-1; size: few; J: TRBJ1-6; CDR3: CASSPQNAYNSPLHF
V: TRBV11-2; size: .; J: TRBJ2-1; CDR3: CASSFFDYEQFF
V: TRBV5-1; size: .; J: TRBJ2-5; CDR3: CASSLLPPPQETQYF
V: TRBV5-1; size: .; J: TRBJ2-1; CDR3: CASSSLSGRAYNEQFF
V: TRBV18; size: .; J: TRBJ1-2; CDR3: CASSRENYGYTF
V: TRBV5-1; size: .; J: TRBJ2-3; CDR3: CASSFVGRASTDTQYF
V: TRBV19; size: .; J: TRBJ1-2; CDR3: CASSSVTGLGYGYTF
V: TRBV6-6; size: .; J: TRBJ1-1; CDR3: CASRQSLNTEAFF
V: TRBV11-3; size: .; J: TRBJ1-1; CDR3: CASSLTGTWDTEAFF
V: TRBV5-4; size: .; J: TRBJ2-2; CDR3: CASSPGGASGMVGELFF
V: TRBV23-1; size: .; J: TRBJ1-5; CDR3: CASSQTPPLRYQPQHF
V: TRBV6-1; size: few; J: TRBJ2-3; CDR3: CASSEQPHGGTDTQYF
V: TRBV10-3; size: .; J: TRBJ2-7; CDR3: CAIMEGLDYEQYF
V: TRBV29-1; size: .; J: TRBJ2-3; CDR3: CSVAPRHSTDTQYF
V: TRBV6-5; size: .; J: TRBJ1-1; CDR3: CASSSSFTGGTEAFF
V: TRBV7-2; size: .; J: TRBJ1-1; CDR3: CASSSYLDTEAFF
V: TRBV7-7; size: .; J: TRBJ2-2; CDR3: CASSASGIGTGELFF
V: TRBV5-4; size: .; J: TRBJ2-2; CDR3: CASSFGGSNTGELFF
V: TRBV5-4; size: .; J: TRBJ1-1; CDR3: CASRSGVKTEAFF
V: TRBV5-1; size: .; J: TRBJ1-5; CDR3: CASSLDIGAHQPQHF
V: TRBV6-5; size: .; J: TRBJ2-1; CDR3: CASSYSISEREQFF
V: TRBV7-3; size: .; J: TRBJ2-1; CDR3: CASSFSFGSEQFF
V: TRBV9; size: .; J: TRBJ2-7; CDR3: CASSVRPLSGSEQYF
V: TRBV18; size: .; J: TRBJ1-5; CDR3: CASSPTGERGNQPQHF
V: TRBV2; size: .; J: TRBJ2-1; CDR3: CASSTGTSGKYEQFF
V: TRBV5-1; size: .; J: TRBJ2-5; CDR3: CASSPGQGSETQYF
V: TRBV27; size: .; J: TRBJ2-3; CDR3: CASSYLGVAGADTQYF
V: TRBV9; size: .; J: TRBJ2-5; CDR3: CASSPGLAGEETQYF
V: TRBV5-1; size: .; J: TRBJ2-7; CDR3: CASSTLGQGNEQYF
V: TRBV6-5; size: .; J: TRBJ2-7; CDR3: CASSYGTSSYEQYF
V: TRBV29-1; size: .; J: TRBJ2-4; CDR3: CSAQELAKNIQYF
V: TRBV4-1; size: .; J: TRBJ2-5; CDR3: CASSQDSSGRGETQYF
V: TRBV11-3; size: .; J: TRBJ2-5; CDR3: CASSTPGLAGRSQYF
V: TRBV19; size: .; J: TRBJ1-5; CDR3: CASTPTGKYSNQPQHF
V: TRBV4-1; size: few; J: TRBJ2-5; CDR3: CASSLSSAEDTQYF
V: TRBV9; size: .; J: TRBJ2-7; CDR3: CASSVDTAYNYEQYF
V: TRBV4-1; size: .; J: TRBJ2-2; CDR3: CASSHPLASGELFF
V: TRBV30; size: .; J: TRBJ1-3; CDR3: CAWSHAAGNTIYF
V: TRBV28; size: few; J: TRBJ2-7; CDR3: CASSSRDRRSEQYF